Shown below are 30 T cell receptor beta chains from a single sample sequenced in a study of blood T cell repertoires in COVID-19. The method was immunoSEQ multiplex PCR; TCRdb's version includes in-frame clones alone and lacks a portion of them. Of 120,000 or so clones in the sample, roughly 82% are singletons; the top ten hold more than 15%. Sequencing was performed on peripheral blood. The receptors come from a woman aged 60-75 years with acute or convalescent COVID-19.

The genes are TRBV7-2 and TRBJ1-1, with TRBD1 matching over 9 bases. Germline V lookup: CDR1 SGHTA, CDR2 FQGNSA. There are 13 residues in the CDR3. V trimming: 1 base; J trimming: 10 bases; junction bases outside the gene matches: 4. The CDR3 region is CASSLGGTGRAFF. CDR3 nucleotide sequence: TGTGCCAGCAGCTTAGGTGGGACAGGGAGAGCTTTCTTT.

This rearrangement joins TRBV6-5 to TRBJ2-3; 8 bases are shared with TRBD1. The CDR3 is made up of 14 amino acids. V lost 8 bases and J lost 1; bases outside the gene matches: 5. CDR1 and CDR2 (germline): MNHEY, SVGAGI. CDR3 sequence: CASAGGAGTDTQYF. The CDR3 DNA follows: TGTGCCAGCGCAGGGGGCGCAGGCACAGATACGCAGTATTTT.

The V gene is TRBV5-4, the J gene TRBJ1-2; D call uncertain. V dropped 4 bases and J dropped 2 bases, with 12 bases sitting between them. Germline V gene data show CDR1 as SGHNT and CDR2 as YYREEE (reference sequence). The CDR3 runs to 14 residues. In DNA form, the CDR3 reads TGTGCCAGCAGCAAACGTAATGAGAACTATGGCTACACCTTC. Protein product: CASSKRNENYGYTF. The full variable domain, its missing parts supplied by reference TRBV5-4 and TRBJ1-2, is ETGVTQSPTHLIKTRGQQVTLRCSSQSGHNTVSWYQQALGQGPQFIFQYYREEENGRGNFPPRFSGLQFPNYSSELNVNALELDDSALYLCASSKRNENYGYTFGSGTRLTVV.

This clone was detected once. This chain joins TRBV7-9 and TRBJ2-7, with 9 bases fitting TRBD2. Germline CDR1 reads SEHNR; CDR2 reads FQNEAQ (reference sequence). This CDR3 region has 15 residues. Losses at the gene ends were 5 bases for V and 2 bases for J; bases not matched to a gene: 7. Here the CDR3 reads CASSPSGGLTYEQYF. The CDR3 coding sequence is TGTGCCAGCAGCCCAAGCGGGGGGTTAACCTACGAGCAGTACTTC.

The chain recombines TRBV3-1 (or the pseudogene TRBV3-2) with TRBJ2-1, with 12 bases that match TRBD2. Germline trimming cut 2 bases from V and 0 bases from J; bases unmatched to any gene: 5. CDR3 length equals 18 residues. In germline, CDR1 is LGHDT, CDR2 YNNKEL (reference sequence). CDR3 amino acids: CASSQIASGGASYNEQFF. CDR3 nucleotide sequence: TGTGCCAGCAGCCAAATCGCTAGCGGGGGGGCCTCCTACAATGAGCAGTTCTTC.

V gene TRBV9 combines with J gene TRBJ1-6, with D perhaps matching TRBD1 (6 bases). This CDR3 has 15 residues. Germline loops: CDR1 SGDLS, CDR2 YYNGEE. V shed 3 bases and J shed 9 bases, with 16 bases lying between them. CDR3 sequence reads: CASSGTGSGISPLHF. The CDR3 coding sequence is TGTGCCAGCAGCGGTACAGGGTCGGGGATTTCACCCCTCCACTTT.

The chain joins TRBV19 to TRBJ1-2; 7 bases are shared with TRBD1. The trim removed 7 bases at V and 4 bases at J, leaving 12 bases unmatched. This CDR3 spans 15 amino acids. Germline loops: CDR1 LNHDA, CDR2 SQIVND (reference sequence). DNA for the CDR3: TGTGCCAGTACGAATCTAGGAGGGGGCGTCTATGGCTACACCTTC. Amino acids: CASTNLGGGVYGYTF.

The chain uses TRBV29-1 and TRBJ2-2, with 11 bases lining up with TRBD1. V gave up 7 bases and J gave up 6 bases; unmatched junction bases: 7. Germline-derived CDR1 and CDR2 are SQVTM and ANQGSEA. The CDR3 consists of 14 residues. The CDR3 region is CSARTGGEAGELFF. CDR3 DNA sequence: TGCAGCGCAAGGACAGGGGGCGAAGCCGGGGAGCTGTTTTTT.

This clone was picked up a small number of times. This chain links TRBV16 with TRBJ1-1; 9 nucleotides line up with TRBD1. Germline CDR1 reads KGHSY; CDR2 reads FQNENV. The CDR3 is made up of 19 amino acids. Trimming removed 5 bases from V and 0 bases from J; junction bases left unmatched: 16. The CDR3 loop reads CASSGFSLTGGHVNTEAFF. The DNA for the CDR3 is TGTGCCAGCAGCGGGTTTTCGCTCACAGGGGGCCACGTGAACACTGAAGCTTTCTTT. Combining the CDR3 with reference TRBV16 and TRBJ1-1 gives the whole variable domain GEEVAQTPKHLVRGEGQKAKLYCAPIKGHSYVFWYQQVLKNEFKFLISFQNENVFDETGMPKERFSAKCLPNSPCSLEIQATKLEDSAVYFCASSGFSLTGGHVNTEAFFGQGTRLTVV.

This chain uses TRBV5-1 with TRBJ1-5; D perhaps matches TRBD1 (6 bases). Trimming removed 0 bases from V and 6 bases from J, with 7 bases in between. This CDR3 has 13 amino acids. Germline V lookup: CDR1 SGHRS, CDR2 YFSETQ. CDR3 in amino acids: CASSLEGGQPQHF. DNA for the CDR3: TGCGCCAGCAGCTTGGAAGGGGGTCAGCCCCAGCATTTT.

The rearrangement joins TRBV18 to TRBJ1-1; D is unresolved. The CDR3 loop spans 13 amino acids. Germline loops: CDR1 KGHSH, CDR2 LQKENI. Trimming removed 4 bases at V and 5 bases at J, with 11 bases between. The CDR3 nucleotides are TGTGCCAGCTCACACGGGGATGTAACTGAAGCTTTCTTT. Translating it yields CASSHGDVTEAFF.

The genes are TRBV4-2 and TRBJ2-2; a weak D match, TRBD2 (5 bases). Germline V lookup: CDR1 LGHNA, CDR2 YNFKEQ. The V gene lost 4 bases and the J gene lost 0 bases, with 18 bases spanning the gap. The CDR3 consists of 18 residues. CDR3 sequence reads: CASSRTGGRHANTGELFF. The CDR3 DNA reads TGTGCCAGCAGCCGCACCGGCGGGCGCCACGCGAACACCGGGGAGCTGTTTTTT.

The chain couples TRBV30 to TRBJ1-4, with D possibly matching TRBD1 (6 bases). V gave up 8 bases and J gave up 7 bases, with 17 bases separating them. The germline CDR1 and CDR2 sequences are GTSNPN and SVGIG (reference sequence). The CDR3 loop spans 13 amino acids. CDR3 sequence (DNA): TGTGCCGCGAACCGGGACACAACTGAAAAACTGTTTTTT. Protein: CAANRDTTEKLFF.

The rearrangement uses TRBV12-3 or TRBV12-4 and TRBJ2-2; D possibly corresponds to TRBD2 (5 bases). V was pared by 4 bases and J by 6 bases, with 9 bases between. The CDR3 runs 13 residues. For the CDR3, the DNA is TGTGCCAGCAGTTATAGCGAGGCCGGGGAGCTGTTTTTT. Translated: CASSYSEAGELFF.

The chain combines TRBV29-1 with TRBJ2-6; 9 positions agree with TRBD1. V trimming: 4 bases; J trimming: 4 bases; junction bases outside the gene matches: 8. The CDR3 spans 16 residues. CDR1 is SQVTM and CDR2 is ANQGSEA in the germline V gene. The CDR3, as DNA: TGCAGCGTTGCGTACGGGACAGGGACCGGGGCCAACGTCCTGACTTTC. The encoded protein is CSVAYGTGTGANVLTF. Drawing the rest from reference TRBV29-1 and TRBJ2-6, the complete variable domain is SAVISQKPSRDICQRGTSLTIQCQVDSQVTMMFWYRQQPGQSLTLIATANQGSEATYESGFVIDKFPISRPNLTFSTLTVSNMSPEDSSIYLCSVAYGTGTGANVLTFGAGSRLTVL.

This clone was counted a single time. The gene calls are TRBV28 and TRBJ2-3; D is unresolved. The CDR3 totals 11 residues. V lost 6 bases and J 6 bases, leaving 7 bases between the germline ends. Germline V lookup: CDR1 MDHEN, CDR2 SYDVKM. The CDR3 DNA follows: TGTGCCAGCAGCCCCGCGGATACGCAGTATTTT. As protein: CASSPADTQYF.

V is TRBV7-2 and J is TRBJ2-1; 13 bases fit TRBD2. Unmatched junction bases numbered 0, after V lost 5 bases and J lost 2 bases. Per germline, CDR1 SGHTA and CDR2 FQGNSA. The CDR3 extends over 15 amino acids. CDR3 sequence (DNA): TGTGCCAGCAGCACTAGCGGGGGGGCCTACAATGAGCAGTTCTTC. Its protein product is CASSTSGGAYNEQFF. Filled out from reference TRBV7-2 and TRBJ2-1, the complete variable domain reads GAGVSQSPSNKVTEKGKDVELRCDPISGHTALYWYRQSLGQGLEFLIYFQGNSAPDKSGLPSDRFSAERTGGSVSTLTIQRTQQEDSAVYLCASSTSGGAYNEQFFGPGTRLTVL.

The DNA for the CDR3 is TGTGCCAGCAGCCGGTGGACAGGGGGGAACACCGGGGAGCTGTTTTTT. It codes for CASSRWTGGNTGELFF. V usage is TRBV7-9 and J usage is TRBJ2-2, with TRBD1 matching over 10 bases. The CDR3 extends over 16 amino acids. Germline CDR1 and CDR2: SEHNR and FQNEAQ (reference sequence). V trimming: 5 bases; J trimming: 1 base; junction bases outside the gene matches: 4. Complete variable domain (other parts from reference TRBV7-9 and TRBJ2-2): DTGVSQNPRHKITKRGQNVTFRCDPISEHNRLYWYRQTLGQGPEFLTYFQNEAQLEKSRLLSDRFSAERPKGSFSTLEIQRTEQGDSAMYLCASSRWTGGNTGELFFGEGSRLTVL.

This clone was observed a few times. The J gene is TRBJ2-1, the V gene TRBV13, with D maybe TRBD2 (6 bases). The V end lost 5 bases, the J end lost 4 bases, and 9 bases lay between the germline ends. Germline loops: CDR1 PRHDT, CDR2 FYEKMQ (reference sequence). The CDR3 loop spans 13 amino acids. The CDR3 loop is CASSRGGYNEQFF. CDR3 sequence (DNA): TGTGCCAGCAGCAGAGGAGGGTACAATGAGCAGTTCTTC.

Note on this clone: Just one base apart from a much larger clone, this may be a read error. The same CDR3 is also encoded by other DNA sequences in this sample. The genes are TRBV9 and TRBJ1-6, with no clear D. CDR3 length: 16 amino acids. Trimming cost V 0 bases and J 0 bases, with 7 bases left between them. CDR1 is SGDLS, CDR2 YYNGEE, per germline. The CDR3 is CASSVGQASYNSPLHF. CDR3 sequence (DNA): TGTGCCAGCAGCGTAGGACAAGCCTCCTATAATTCACCCCTCCACTTT.

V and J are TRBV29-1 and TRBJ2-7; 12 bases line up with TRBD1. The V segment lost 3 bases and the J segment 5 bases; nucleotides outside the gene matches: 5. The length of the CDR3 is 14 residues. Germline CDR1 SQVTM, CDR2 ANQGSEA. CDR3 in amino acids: CSVDGDRGPDEQYF. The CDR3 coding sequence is TGCAGCGTTGACGGGGACAGGGGGCCCGACGAGCAGTACTTC.

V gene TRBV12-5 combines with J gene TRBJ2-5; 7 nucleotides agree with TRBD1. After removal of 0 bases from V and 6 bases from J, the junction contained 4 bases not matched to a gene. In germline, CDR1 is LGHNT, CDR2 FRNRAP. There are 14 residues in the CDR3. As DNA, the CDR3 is TGTGCTAGTGGTTTGGTTGGACAGGAGAAGACCCAGTACTTC. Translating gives CASGLVGQEKTQYF.

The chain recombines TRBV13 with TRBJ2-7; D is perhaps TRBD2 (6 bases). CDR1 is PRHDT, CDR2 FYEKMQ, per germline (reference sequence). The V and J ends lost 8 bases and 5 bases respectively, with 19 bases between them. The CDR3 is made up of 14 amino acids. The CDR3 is CASVLAARGDEQYF. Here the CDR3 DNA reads TGTGCCAGCGTTCTTGCGGCGCGGGGTGACGAGCAGTACTTC.

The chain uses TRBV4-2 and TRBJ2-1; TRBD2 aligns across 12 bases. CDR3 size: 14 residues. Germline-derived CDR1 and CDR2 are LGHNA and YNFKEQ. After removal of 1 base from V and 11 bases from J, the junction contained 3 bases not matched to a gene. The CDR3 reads CASSQGLAGAQQFF. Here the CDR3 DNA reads TGTGCCAGCAGCCAAGGACTAGCGGGGGCCCAGCAGTTCTTC.

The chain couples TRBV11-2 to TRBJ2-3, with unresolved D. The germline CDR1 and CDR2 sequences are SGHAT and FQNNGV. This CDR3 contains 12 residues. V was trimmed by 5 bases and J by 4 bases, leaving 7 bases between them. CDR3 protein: CASSRGPDTQYF. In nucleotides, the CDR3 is TGTGCCAGCAGCCGCGGCCCAGATACGCAGTATTTT.

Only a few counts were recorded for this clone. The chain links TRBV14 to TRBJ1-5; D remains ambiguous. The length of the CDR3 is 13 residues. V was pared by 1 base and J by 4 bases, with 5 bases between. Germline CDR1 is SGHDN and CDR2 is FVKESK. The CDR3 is CASSQGGNQPQHF. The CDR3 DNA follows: TGTGCCAGCAGCCAAGGAGGGAATCAGCCCCAGCATTTT.

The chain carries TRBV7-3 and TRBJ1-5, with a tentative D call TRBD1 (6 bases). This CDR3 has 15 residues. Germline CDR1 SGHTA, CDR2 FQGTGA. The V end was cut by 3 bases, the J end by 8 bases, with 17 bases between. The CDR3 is CASSLGTKGKEPQHF. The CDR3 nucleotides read TGTGCCAGCAGCTTGGGGACAAAAGGGAAGGAGCCCCAGCATTTT.

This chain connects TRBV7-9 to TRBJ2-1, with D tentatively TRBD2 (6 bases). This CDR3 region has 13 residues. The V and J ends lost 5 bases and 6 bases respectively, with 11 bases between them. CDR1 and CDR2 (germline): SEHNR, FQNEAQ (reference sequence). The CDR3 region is CASSGGRSNEQFF. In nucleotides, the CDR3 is TGTGCCAGCAGCGGGGGGAGGAGCAATGAGCAGTTCTTC.

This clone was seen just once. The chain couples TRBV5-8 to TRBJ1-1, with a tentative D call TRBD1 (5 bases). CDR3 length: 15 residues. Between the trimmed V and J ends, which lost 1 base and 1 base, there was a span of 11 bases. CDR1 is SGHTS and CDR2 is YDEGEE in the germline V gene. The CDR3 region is CASSLYGGGNTEAFF. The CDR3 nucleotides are TGTGCCAGCAGCTTGTATGGGGGAGGGAACACTGAAGCTTTCTTT. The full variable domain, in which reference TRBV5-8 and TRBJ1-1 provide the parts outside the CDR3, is EAGVTQSPTHLIKTRGQQATLRCSPISGHTSVYWYQQALGLGLQFLLWYDEGEERNRGNFPPRFSGRQFPNYSSELNVNALELEDSALYLCASSLYGGGNTEAFFGQGTRLTVV.

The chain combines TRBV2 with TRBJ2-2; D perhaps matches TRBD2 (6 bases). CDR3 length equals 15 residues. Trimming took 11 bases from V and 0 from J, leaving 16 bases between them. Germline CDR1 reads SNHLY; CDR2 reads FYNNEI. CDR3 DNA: TGTGCCGGATCCACGAGGGAGGCGAACACCGGGGAGCTGTTTTTT. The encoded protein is CAGSTREANTGELFF.